One sample yielded the 12 T cell receptor beta chains listed below, sequenced in a study of shared clonotypes between healthy human individuals. Libraries were prepared by immunoSEQ multiplex PCR; TCRdb keeps only in-frame clonotypes and omits some of them. Among about 380,000 clones listed, about 96% were seen once. What was sequenced was memory CD8+ T cells sorted from blood. The sample's subset: CD45RO+ cells pooled with CCR7-negative TemRA cells. These receptors all come from a man aged 30 to 39 in good health.

The rearrangement joins TRBV6-9 to TRBJ2-3; 11 bases match TRBD2. Germline-derived CDR1 and CDR2 are MNHGY and SVAAGI. The V segment lost 0 bases and the J segment 5 bases; nucleotides outside the gene matches: 1. This CDR3 contains 15 residues. Here the CDR3 DNA reads TGTGCCAGCAGTTATTCGCTAGCGGGAGGAGATACGCAGTATTTT. It encodes CASSYSLAGGDTQYF.

The rearrangement joins TRBV11-2 to TRBJ2-3; D may correspond to TRBD1 or TRBD2 (5 bases each). With 4 bases removed from V and 1 base from J, the gap between germline ends came to 9 bases. The germline gives CDR1 SGHAT, CDR2 FQNNGV. The CDR3 consists of 14 residues. CDR3 residues: CASSSWDGTDTQYF. In DNA, the CDR3 is TGTGCCAGCAGCTCCTGGGACGGCACAGATACGCAGTATTTT.

The chain is built from TRBV20-1 and TRBJ2-1; D remains unclear. Between the trimmed V and J ends, which lost 6 bases and 5 bases, there was a span of 8 bases. Germline V gene lookup returns CDR1 DFQATT and CDR2 SNEGSKA (reference sequence). This CDR3 comprises 11 residues. In DNA, the CDR3 is TGCAGTGCGTACCCAAACAATGAGCAGTTCTTC. Translation: CSAYPNNEQFF.

CDR3 DNA sequence: TGCGCCAGCAGCTGGGGGGTCTCTGCGTGGGGATCAAGAGCCTACGAGCAGTACTTC. Amino acids: CASSWGVSAWGSRAYEQYF. V gene TRBV5-1 combines with J gene TRBJ2-7, with D perhaps TRBD2 (6 bases). This CDR3 comprises 19 residues. V lost 3 bases to trimming and J lost 2 bases, with 27 bases between them. Per germline, CDR1 SGHRS and CDR2 YFSETQ.

The chain links TRBV21-1 to TRBJ2-7; the table's D call of TRBD1 was not tested on the DNA. TRBV21-1 is assigned pseudogene status. This CDR3 has 15 amino acids. The CDR3 region is CASSKETAPSYEQYF. Here the CDR3 DNA reads TGTGCCAGCAGCAAAGAAACAGCTCCTTCCTACGAGCAGTACTTC.

V and J are TRBV5-6 and TRBJ2-7, with D possibly called TRBD1 or TRBD2 (5 bases each). The CDR3 sequence is 15 residues long. Trimming removed 0 bases at V and 0 bases at J, with 10 bases between. Germline CDR1 reads SGHDT; CDR2 reads YYEEEE. CDR3 bases: TGTGCCAGCAGCTTGGCGGGGACGGTCTCCTACGAGCAGTACTTC. Translating gives CASSLAGTVSYEQYF.

J is TRBJ2-1 and V is TRBV2, with D possibly being TRBD2 (6 bases). Germline CDR1 and CDR2: SNHLY and FYNNEI. The CDR3 consists of 12 residues. Trimming stripped 3 bases from V and 12 bases from J, with 12 bases between. The CDR3 region is CASSDLGRWQFF. CDR3 nucleotides: TGTGCCAGCAGTGACCTCGGGAGATGGCAGTTCTTC.

V gene TRBV28 combines with J gene TRBJ2-3, with TRBD2 identical over 10 bases. Germline values: CDR1 MDHEN, CDR2 SYDVKM. This CDR3 has 16 amino acids. The trim removed 5 bases at V and 3 bases at J, leaving 8 bases unmatched. CDR3: CASSMSGLARTDTQYF. The CDR3 bases are TGTGCCAGCAGTATGTCGGGACTAGCGAGGACAGATACGCAGTATTTT. The entire variable domain, with the rest obtained from reference TRBV28 and TRBJ2-3, is as follows: DVKVTQSSRYLVKRTGEKVFLECVQDMDHENMFWYRQDPGLGLRLIYFSYDVKMKEKGDIPEGYSVSREKKERFSLILESASTNQTSMYLCASSMSGLARTDTQYFGPGTRLTVL.

This chain connects TRBV6-1 to TRBJ2-3; possibly TRBD2 for D (6 bases). The germline V gene encodes CDR1 MNHNS and CDR2 SASEGT. The CDR3 runs 16 residues. V shed 4 bases and J shed 6 bases, with 20 bases lying between them. CDR3 coding DNA: TGTGCCAGCAGTGGTCGACTAGAGAAGAGAGGGGATACGCAGTATTTT. This codes for CASSGRLEKRGDTQYF.

The V call is TRBV6-1, the J call TRBJ2-7; no reliable D call. Germline V CDR1 and CDR2: MNHNS, SASEGT. The CDR3 loop spans 15 amino acids. V lost 0 bases and J 3 bases, leaving 12 bases between the germline ends. The CDR3 sequence is CASSEAGQAFYEQYF. The CDR3, as DNA: TGTGCCAGCAGTGAAGCAGGCCAAGCCTTCTACGAGCAGTACTTC.

This clone showed up just once. This chain links TRBV9 with TRBJ1-2; TRBD1 might be the D (5 bases). The ends were cut back, 3 bases at V and 4 bases at J, with 7 bases in the middle. Per germline, CDR1 SGDLS and CDR2 YYNGEE. This CDR3 has 12 residues. CDR3 sequence reads: CASSGQGYGYTF. In nucleotides, the CDR3 is TGTGCCAGCAGCGGTCAGGGCTATGGCTACACCTTC.

The rearrangement uses TRBV2 and TRBJ2-5, with 8 bases matching TRBD1. J gave up 1 base and V 6 bases, and 1 base lay outside the gene matches. This CDR3 is 13 amino acids long. The V gene's germline CDR1 is SNHLY and CDR2 FYNNEI. This CDR3 reads CASRQGAQETQYF. CDR3 in DNA: TGTGCCAGCAGGCAGGGGGCCCAAGAGACCCAGTACTTC. Based on the CDR3 plus reference TRBV2 and TRBJ2-5, the full variable domain is EPEVTQTPSHQVTQMGQEVILRCVPISNHLYFYWYRQILGQKVEFLVSFYNNEISEKSEIFDDQFSVERPDGSNFTLKIRSTKLEDSAMYFCASRQGAQETQYFGPGTRLLVL.